The 24 T cell receptor beta chains given below trace back to one sample, sequenced in a study of shared T cell receptors in the human thymus. Repertoires were generated with immunoSEQ multiplex PCR, while TCRdb's copy carries only in-frame clones and drops some. The data contain 700,000 or so clones, 70% to 90% of them singletons. These data were also filed under a second study, of human thymus T cells.

Sequencing was done on a sample of thymocytes. The receptor source for this set is a girl under three years old with a congenital heart defect.

V is TRBV11-2 and J is TRBJ2-1; a possible D gene is TRBD2 (6 bases). Germline V gene lookup returns CDR1 SGHAT and CDR2 FQNNGV. The CDR3 length is 16 residues. V gave up 5 bases and J gave up 2 bases, with 16 bases separating them. The CDR3, as DNA: TGTGCCAGCAGCCCGGGACTCACTACCGCCTACAATGAGCAGTTCTTC. This encodes CASSPGLTTAYNEQFF.

This clone was observed a single time. This rearrangement joins TRBV4-3 to TRBJ1-1; the match to TRBD1 covers 8 bases. Germline-derived CDR1 and CDR2 are LGHNA and YSLEER. After removal of 2 bases from V and 4 bases from J, the junction contained 18 bases not matched to a gene. The CDR3 is made up of 19 amino acids. Here the CDR3 DNA reads TGCGCCAGCAGCCAAAAGGGGGTCAGGGGGCCCCAACTGGGCACTGAAGCTTTCTTT. Translated, it gives CASSQKGVRGPQLGTEAFF.

The chain combines TRBV5-1 with TRBJ2-7; weak D call: TRBD1 (6 bases). Germline V lookup: CDR1 SGHRS, CDR2 YFSETQ. Trimming stripped 4 bases from V and 1 base from J, with 15 bases between. The CDR3 has 15 amino acids. CDR3 DNA: TGCGCCAGCAGCGTACAGGGCATCGGGTCCTACGAGCAGTACTTC. Translation gives CASSVQGIGSYEQYF. Filled out from reference TRBV5-1 and TRBJ2-7, the complete variable domain reads KAGVTQTPRYLIKTRGQQVTLSCSPISGHRSVSWYQQTPGQGLQFLFEYFSETQRNKGNFPGRFSGRQFSNSRSEMNVSTLELGDSALYLCASSVQGIGSYEQYFGPGTRLTVT.

This clone appeared once. This rearrangement joins TRBV27 to TRBJ1-1; 10 bases align to TRBD1. With V trimmed by 6 bases and J by 4 bases, 8 bases remained unmatched. CDR1 MNHEY and CDR2 SMNVEV come from the germline V gene (reference sequence). The CDR3 extends over 15 amino acids. The CDR3 reads CASRPTGQGRTEAFF. CDR3 sequence (DNA): TGTGCCAGCAGGCCAACGGGACAGGGGCGCACTGAAGCTTTCTTT.

Comments on this clone: Germline is not matched at one junction end, which may reflect a read error. The chain has TRBV9 and TRBJ2-2; 11 nucleotides line up with TRBD2. The CDR3 covers 22 residues. From germline, CDR1 is SGDLS and CDR2 YYNGEE. DNA of the CDR3: TGTGCCAGCAGCGTATATATAGCGGGGGGGCGATACACCACCGACAACACCGGAGAGCTGTTTTTT. Amino acid sequence: CASSVYIAGGRYTTDNTGELFF. The complete variable domain, with remaining parts taken from reference TRBV9 and TRBJ2-2, reads DSGVTQTPKHLITATGQRVTLRCSPRSGDLSVYWYQQSLDQGLQFLIQYYNGEERAKGNILERFSAQQFPDLHSELNLSSLELGDSALYFCASSVYIAGGRYTTDNTGELFFGEGSRLTVL.

The chain carries TRBV27 and TRBJ1-1; TRBD1 is a possible D gene (6 bases). Germline assignment: CDR1 MNHEY and CDR2 SMNVEV (reference sequence). The CDR3 runs 13 residues. Trimming took off 10 bases at V and 1 base at J, with 13 bases between the two ends. CDR3 loop: CATNREGNTEAFF. CDR3 bases: TGTGCCACGAACAGGGAAGGGAACACTGAAGCTTTCTTT.

V and J are TRBV10-3 and TRBJ1-1; no reliable D call. Germline V gives CDR1 ENHRY, CDR2 SYGVKD. The length of the CDR3 is 11 residues. The V end lost 8 bases, the J end lost 7 bases, and 11 bases lay between the germline ends. The chain's CDR3 is CAIGPLGEAFF. In nucleotides, the CDR3 is TGTGCCATCGGGCCCTTGGGTGAAGCTTTCTTT.

The chain carries TRBV19 and TRBJ2-4, with D unclear. Trimming took 2 bases from V and 0 from J, leaving 17 bases between them. This CDR3 comprises 18 residues. Germline lookup yields CDR1 LNHDA and CDR2 SQIVND (reference sequence). In DNA form, the CDR3 reads TGTGCCAGTAGTATAAGATCAGGTTCTTCCCTAGCCAAAAACATTCAGTACTTC. This translates into CASSIRSGSSLAKNIQYF.

V usage is TRBV5-6 and J usage is TRBJ1-2, with D possibly TRBD1 on 6 matching bases. Trimming removed 0 bases at V and 5 bases at J, with 14 bases between. Germline V gene lookup returns CDR1 SGHDT and CDR2 YYEEEE. The CDR3 covers 15 residues. The CDR3 sequence: CASSLGAGELYGYTF. The CDR3 DNA reads as TGTGCCAGCAGCTTGGGGGCAGGGGAATTGTATGGCTACACCTTC.

Only one count was recorded for this clone. The chain employs TRBV6-1 and TRBJ2-1; D may be TRBD1 (5 bases). This CDR3 spans 15 amino acids. Germline V CDR1 and CDR2: MNHNS, SASEGT. V lost 0 bases to trimming and J lost 6 bases, with 12 bases between them. The CDR3 loop reads CASSEAPRTPNEQFF. The CDR3 coding sequence is TGTGCCAGCAGTGAAGCGCCCAGGACACCCAATGAGCAGTTCTTC.

V usage is TRBV5-6 and J usage is TRBJ1-3; D gene unclear. The length of the CDR3 is 15 residues. Trimming cost V 4 bases and J 0 bases, with 11 bases left between them. CDR1 is SGHDT, CDR2 YYEEEE, per germline. The CDR3 protein is CASSLQMLSGNTIYF. The CDR3 bases are TGTGCCAGCAGCCTACAGATGCTCTCTGGAAACACCATATATTTT.

This sequence joins TRBV6-5 and TRBJ1-1; 7 bases are a match to TRBD1. V lost 2 bases and J lost 3; bases outside the gene matches: 9. The CDR3 is made up of 16 amino acids. The germline V gene has CDR1 MNHEY and CDR2 SVGAGI. The CDR3 sequence is CASSYQRGQWDTEAFF. As DNA, the CDR3 is TGTGCCAGCAGTTACCAGAGGGGACAGTGGGACACTGAAGCTTTCTTT.

The V gene is TRBV27, the J gene TRBJ1-5; D possibly corresponds to TRBD1 (5 bases). The V and J ends lost 5 bases and 2 bases respectively, with 13 bases between them. This CDR3 region has 15 residues. The germline gives CDR1 MNHEY, CDR2 SMNVEV (reference sequence). The CDR3: CASSPSGWRNQPQHF. The DNA for the CDR3 is TGTGCCAGCAGTCCCTCAGGGTGGCGCAATCAGCCCCAGCATTTT.

The chain links TRBV27 to TRBJ1-5; D is uncertain. The CDR3 spans 15 residues. The germline CDR1 and CDR2 sequences are MNHEY and SMNVEV (reference sequence). The ends were cut back, 6 bases at V and 3 bases at J, with 15 bases in the middle. CDR3 in DNA: TGTGCCAGCAGAGTCACAGCAACCCACAATCAGCCCCAGCATTTT. Amino acids: CASRVTATHNQPQHF.

CDR3 loop: CASSLLRAGSNTGELFF. The CDR3 DNA is TGTGCCAGCAGCTTGCTGCGGGCGGGCTCGAACACCGGGGAGCTGTTTTTT. This sequence joins TRBV5-6 and TRBJ2-2, with D tentatively TRBD2 (5 bases). V was cut by 1 base and J by 0 bases, with 13 bases left in between. Germline V gene data show CDR1 as SGHDT and CDR2 as YYEEEE. This CDR3 region has 17 residues.

This clone occurred once. The CDR3 is CASSRIAGGIGQPQHF. In DNA form, the CDR3 reads TGTGCCAGCAGCCGTATAGCCGGGGGGATTGGTCAGCCCCAGCATTTT. The rearrangement links TRBV5-6 to TRBJ1-5; possibly TRBD1 for D (5 bases). Per germline, CDR1 SGHDT and CDR2 YYEEEE. The CDR3 contains 16 residues. V lost 4 bases and J lost 6, with 20 bases in between.

V gene TRBV7-9 combines with J gene TRBJ2-7; D is uncertain. This CDR3 has 16 residues. Germline V gene data show CDR1 as SEHNR and CDR2 as FQNEAQ (reference sequence). The V gene lost 3 bases and the J gene lost 0 bases, with 15 bases spanning the gap. The CDR3 nucleotides are TGTGCCAGCAGCTTCGGTACAGCAGGCCTCTCCTACGAGCAGTACTTC. This gives the protein CASSFGTAGLSYEQYF.

This clone was seen only a few times. The rearrangement uses TRBV5-1 and TRBJ2-7; D unclear. V gave up 0 bases and J gave up 4 bases, with 17 bases separating them. Germline lookup yields CDR1 SGHRS and CDR2 YFSETQ. This CDR3 is 16 amino acids long. DNA of the CDR3: TGCGCCAGCAGCTTGGGGTCAGGCCACAAGGATTACGAGCAGTACTTC. Translating gives CASSLGSGHKDYEQYF.

V and J are TRBV9 and TRBJ1-2; D remains unclear. The V gene's germline CDR1 is SGDLS and CDR2 YYNGEE. Trimming removed 1 base from V and 0 bases from J, with 7 bases in between. There are 14 residues in the CDR3. As DNA, the CDR3 is TGTGCCAGCAGCGTAAGAGGGTCTAACTATGGCTACACCTTC. Protein: CASSVRGSNYGYTF.

V is TRBV19 and J is TRBJ2-1; 9 nucleotides align to TRBD1. Unmatched junction bases numbered 9, after V lost 11 bases and J lost 4 bases. The CDR3 spans 14 residues. Germline V CDR1 and CDR2: LNHDA, SQIVND (reference sequence). CDR3 DNA sequence: TGTGCCTACGTGGGGGACAGGGATTACAATGAGCAGTTCTTC. Its translation: CAYVGDRDYNEQFF.

The chain carries TRBV10-1 and TRBJ2-3, with 8 bases matching TRBD1. V shed 6 bases, J shed 5 bases, and the junction held 10 bases outside the gene matches. CDR3 length: 15 residues. Germline V CDR1 and CDR2: WNHNN, SYGVQD (reference sequence). The CDR3 coding sequence is TGCGCCAGCAGCCCAGGACAGGGCATCATAGATACGCAGTATTTT. As protein: CASSPGQGIIDTQYF.

This clone was seen just once. The chain combines TRBV7-2 with TRBJ1-2, with D maybe TRBD1 (6 bases). Germline V gene data show CDR1 as SGHTA and CDR2 as FQGNSA. V lost 5 bases and J 4 bases, leaving 26 bases between the germline ends. This CDR3 contains 18 residues. The CDR3 region is CASSPTPDRRPYVYGYTF. The CDR3 DNA follows: TGTGCCAGCAGCCCAACCCCAGACAGGAGGCCCTATGTCTATGGCTACACCTTC.

This clone has only one observation. The J gene is TRBJ1-3, the V gene TRBV18, with D unresolved. The CDR3 has 16 amino acids. Germline CDR1 is KGHSH and CDR2 is LQKENI. Trimming left V 0 bases short and J 0 bases short, with 9 bases between. The CDR3 DNA sequence: TGTGCCAGCTCACCACCGAACAGTCACTCTGGAAACACCATATATTTT. Translating it yields CASSPPNSHSGNTIYF.

V is TRBV15 and J is TRBJ2-2, with unresolved D. The germline gives CDR1 LNHNV, CDR2 YYDKDF (reference sequence). The CDR3 totals 14 residues. V lost 1 base to trimming and J lost 2 bases, with 5 bases between them. The DNA of the CDR3 is TGTGCCACCAGCAGAGGAGGAAACACCGGGGAGCTGTTTTTT. It encodes CATSRGGNTGELFF.